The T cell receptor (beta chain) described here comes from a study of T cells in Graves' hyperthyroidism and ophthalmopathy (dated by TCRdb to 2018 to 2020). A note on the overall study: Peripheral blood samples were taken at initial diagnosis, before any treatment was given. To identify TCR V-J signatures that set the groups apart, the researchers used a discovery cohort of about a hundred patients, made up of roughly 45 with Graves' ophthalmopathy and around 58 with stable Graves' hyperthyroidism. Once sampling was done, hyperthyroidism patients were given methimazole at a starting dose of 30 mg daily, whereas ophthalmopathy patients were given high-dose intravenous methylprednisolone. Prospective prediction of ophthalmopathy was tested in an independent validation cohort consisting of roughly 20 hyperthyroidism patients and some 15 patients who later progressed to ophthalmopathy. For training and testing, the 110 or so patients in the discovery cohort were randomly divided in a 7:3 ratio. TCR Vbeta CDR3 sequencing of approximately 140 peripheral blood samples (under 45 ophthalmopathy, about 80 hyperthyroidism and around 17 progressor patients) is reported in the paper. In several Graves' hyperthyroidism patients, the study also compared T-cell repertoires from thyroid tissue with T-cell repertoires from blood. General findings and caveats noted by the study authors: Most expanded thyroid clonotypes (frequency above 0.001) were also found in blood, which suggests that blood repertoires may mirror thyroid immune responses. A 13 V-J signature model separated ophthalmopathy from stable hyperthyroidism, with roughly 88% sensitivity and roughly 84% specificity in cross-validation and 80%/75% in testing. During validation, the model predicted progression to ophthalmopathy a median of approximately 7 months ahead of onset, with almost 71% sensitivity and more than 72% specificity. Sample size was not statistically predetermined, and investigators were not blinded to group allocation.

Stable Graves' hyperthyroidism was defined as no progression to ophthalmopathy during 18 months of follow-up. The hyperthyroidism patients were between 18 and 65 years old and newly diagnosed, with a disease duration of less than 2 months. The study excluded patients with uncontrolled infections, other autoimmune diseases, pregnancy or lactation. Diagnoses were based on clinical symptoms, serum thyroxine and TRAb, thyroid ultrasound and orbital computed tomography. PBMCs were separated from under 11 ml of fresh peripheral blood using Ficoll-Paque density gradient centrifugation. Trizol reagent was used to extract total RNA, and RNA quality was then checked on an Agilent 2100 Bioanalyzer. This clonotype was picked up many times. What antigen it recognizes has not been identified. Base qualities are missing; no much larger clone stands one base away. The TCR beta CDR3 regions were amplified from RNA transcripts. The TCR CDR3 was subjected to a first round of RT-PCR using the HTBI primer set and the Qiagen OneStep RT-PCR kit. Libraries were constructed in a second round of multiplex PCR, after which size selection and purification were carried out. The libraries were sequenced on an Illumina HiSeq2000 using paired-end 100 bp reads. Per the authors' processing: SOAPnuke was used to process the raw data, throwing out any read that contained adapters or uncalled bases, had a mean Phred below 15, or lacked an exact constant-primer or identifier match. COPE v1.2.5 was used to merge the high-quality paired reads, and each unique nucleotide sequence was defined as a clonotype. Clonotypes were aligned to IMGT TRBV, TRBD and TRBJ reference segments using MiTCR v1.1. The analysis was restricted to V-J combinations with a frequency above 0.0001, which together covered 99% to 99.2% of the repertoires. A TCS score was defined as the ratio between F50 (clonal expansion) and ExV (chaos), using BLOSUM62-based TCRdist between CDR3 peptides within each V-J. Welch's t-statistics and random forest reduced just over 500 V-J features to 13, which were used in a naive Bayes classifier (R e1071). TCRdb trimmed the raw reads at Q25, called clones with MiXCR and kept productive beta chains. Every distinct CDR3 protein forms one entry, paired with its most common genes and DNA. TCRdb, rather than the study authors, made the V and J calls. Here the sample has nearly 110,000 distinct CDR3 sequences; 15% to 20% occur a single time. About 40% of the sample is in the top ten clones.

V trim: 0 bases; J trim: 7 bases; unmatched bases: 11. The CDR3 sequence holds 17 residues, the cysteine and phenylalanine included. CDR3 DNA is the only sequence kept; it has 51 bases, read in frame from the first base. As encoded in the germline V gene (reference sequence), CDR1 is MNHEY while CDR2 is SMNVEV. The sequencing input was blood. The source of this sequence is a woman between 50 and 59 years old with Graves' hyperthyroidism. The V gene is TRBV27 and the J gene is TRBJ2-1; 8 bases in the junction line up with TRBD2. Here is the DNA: TGTGCCAGCAGTTTATCGGGGGGACTAGAACTATCGAATGAGCAGTTCTTC. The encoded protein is CASSLSGGLELSNEQFF.